This T cell receptor (beta chain) was observed in a study of OX40 agonist ivuxolimab in advanced cancers. Whole-study context: An anti-OX40 (CD134) antibody with agonistic activity, ivuxolimab, was administered to patients. Age averaged 60 years (range about 23 to 85), and 82.7% were male.

Measured with immunoSEQ multiplex PCR; TCRdb has only the in-frame clones, and not every one. Seen here are some 45,000 clones, 85% to 90% observed once, and the top ten hold 21%. Germline V CDR1 and CDR2: SNHLY, FYNNEI. There are 13 residues in the CDR3. J lost 0 bases, V lost 10 bases, and 6 bases had no gene match. The source was CD4+ or CD8+ T cells sorted from blood, collected in a trial of the OX40 agonist ivuxolimab. The receptor was isolated from an adult with an advanced solid tumor such as melanoma, head and neck, liver or kidney cancer. This chain uses TRBV2 with TRBJ2-7; TRBD1 aligns across 7 bases. This chain's CDR3 is CANSGGSSYEQYF. In DNA form, the CDR3 reads TGTGCCAACTCAGGGGGTTCCTCCTACGAGCAGTACTTC. Supplemented by reference TRBV2 and TRBJ2-7, the full variable domain reads EPEVTQTPSHQVTQMGQEVILRCVPISNHLYFYWYRQILGQKVEFLVSFYNNEISEKSEIFDDQFSVERPDGSNFTLKIRSTKLEDSAMYFCANSGGSSYEQYFGPGTRLTVT.